Listed below are T cell receptor beta chains from one sample, sequenced in a study of Ad26.COV2.S vaccination and SARS-CoV-2 variants. Clones were read by immunoSEQ multiplex PCR, and TCRdb kept only the in-frame ones, dropping some. The table shows 300,000 to 400,000 clones, with around 89% occurring only once. This specimen was peripheral blood, taken in a trial of Ad26.COV2.S vaccine versus placebo. The receptor set was obtained from a person between 18 and 65 years old who received the Ad26.COV2.S COVID-19 vaccine or a placebo. CDR3s include the opening cysteine and the closing phenylalanine or tryptophan. D genes are given only for firm matches. The size field is filled for only some rows; it gives once, few, many or a size class.

>TRBJ1-2|NA|TRBV9|TRBD1
TGTGCCAGCAGCGTAGGTGGGACAGGGGGGAACTATGGCTACACCTTC
CASSVGGTGGNYGYTF
>TRBJ2-7|NA|TRBV7-9|NA
TGTGCCAGCAGCCATCAGGGGACCGAGTTGGTAGTGAGGTTGCAGTACTTC
CASSHQGTELVVRLQYF
>TRBJ2-7|NA|TRBV4-3|TRBD1
TGCGCCAGTAGCCAAGGCCTGGGACAGGGGTTCGACGAGCAGTACTTC
CASSQGLGQGFDEQYF
>TRBJ1-2|once|TRBV28|NA
TGTGCCAGCAGTTTGGTGAATAACTATGGCTACACCTTC
CASSLVNNYGYTF
>TRBJ1-5|NA|TRBV7-2|NA
TGTGCCAGCAGCTCGGACCGGGGCCCAAATCAGCCCCAGCATTTT
CASSSDRGPNQPQHF
>TRBJ2-1|NA|TRBV9|NA
TGTGCCAGCAGCGGACACTACAATGAGCAGTTCTTC
CASSGHYNEQFF
>TRBJ2-1|NA|TRBV7-2|TRBD2
TGTGCCAGCAGTCCTCGACTAGCGGGACGTGAGCAGTTCTTC
CASSPRLAGREQFF
>TRBJ2-3|NA|TRBV19|TRBD1
TGTGCCAGTACCCTAACCAGGGGGCTTAGCACAGATACGCAGTATTTT
CASTLTRGLSTDTQYF
>TRBJ2-2|NA|TRBV9|NA
TGTGCCAGCAGCCCCCGAGTACTAAATACCGGGGAGCTGTTTTTT
CASSPRVLNTGELFF
>TRBJ1-6|NA|TRBV6-5|NA
TGTGCCAGCAGGGCCGACAGAGTAGGTTCACCCCTCCACTTT
CASRADRVGSPLHF
>TRBJ1-2|NA|TRBV5-1|NA
TGCGCCAGCAGCCCCCCCCGACAGGCGGATGGCTACACCTTC
CASSPPRQADGYTF
>TRBJ2-7|NA|TRBV30|NA
TGTGCCTGGTCAATAATGGGCGAGCAGTACTTC
CAWSIMGEQYF
>TRBJ2-1|NA|TRBV5-1|NA
TGCGCCAGCAGCTTGTTTAACTCCGGGACAAGGGGCAATGAGCAGTTCTTC
CASSLFNSGTRGNEQFF
>TRBJ1-1|few|TRBV5-1|NA
TGCGCCAGCAGTTATACGGGGGGACACGGTGAAGCTTTCTTT
CASSYTGGHGEAFF
>TRBJ1-2|NA|TRBV30|NA
TGTGCCTGGAGTAAAGAAAACTATGGCTACACCTTC
CAWSKENYGYTF
>TRBJ2-2|NA|TRBV13|NA
TGTGCCAGCAGCACCGGAACGAACACCGGGGAGCTGTTTTTT
CASSTGTNTGELFF
>TRBJ2-5|NA|TRBV7-7|NA
TGTGCTAGCAGCTTAGGGGGGGACAGTAAAGAGACCCAGTACTTC
CASSLGGDSKETQYF
>TRBJ2-7|NA|TRBV28|NA
TGTAAAACGGGCCGGGCCGGCCGATCCTACGAGCAGTACTTC
CKTGRAGRSYEQYF
>TRBJ2-2|NA|TRBV4-1|TRBD2
TGCGCCAGCAGCCCCCGAACTAGCGGTTCGAACACCGGGGAGCTGTTTTTT
CASSPRTSGSNTGELFF
>TRBJ1-2|NA|TRBV19|NA
TGTGCCAGTAGTATACTGGCAAACTATGGCTACACCTTC
CASSILANYGYTF
>TRBJ2-7|NA|TRBV28|TRBD1
TGTGCCAGCAGTCGTCGGCGGACAGGGGTGCACGAGCAGTACTTC
CASSRRRTGVHEQYF
>TRBJ1-1|NA|TRBV28|NA
TGTGCCAGCAGTTTATTCACTCAGGGGGCTTTCTTT
CASSLFTQGAFF
>TRBJ2-4|NA|TRBV2|TRBD1
TGTGCCAGCACCCTCGTGGGGACAGGGGGTATAAACATTCAGTACTTC
CASTLVGTGGINIQYF
>TRBJ2-7|NA|TRBV30|NA
TGTGCCTGGAGTGTAGTTAGCGGCTCCTACGAGCAGTACTTC
CAWSVVSGSYEQYF
>TRBJ2-3|NA|TRBV7-3|TRBD2
TGTGCCAGCAGCTTAGGCGGGAGTAGAGATACGCAGTATTTT
CASSLGGSRDTQYF
>TRBJ1-1|NA|TRBV9|NA
TGTGCCAGCAGCGTAGCGGGATCAGGGCACACTGAAGCTTTCTTT
CASSVAGSGHTEAFF
>TRBJ1-2|NA|TRBV19|NA
TGTGCCAGTAGTGCCCGGGGTGCGAATGGCTACACCTTC
CASSARGANGYTF
>TRBJ1-3|NA|TRBV14|NA
TGTGCCAGCAGCCAATACATCATTGCATCTGGAAACACCATATATTTT
CASSQYIIASGNTIYF
>TRBJ1-5|NA|TRBV18|NA
TGTGCCAGCTCACCACCGGGAGGCAGGACCCATTTT
CASSPPGGRTHF
>TRBJ2-2|NA|TRBV4-3|TRBD1
TGCGCCAGCAGCCAGGACAGGGGTGACACCGGGGAGCTGTTTTTT
CASSQDRGDTGELFF
>TRBJ2-4|once|TRBV5-4|NA
TGTGCCAGCAGCAGGCTAGATACCAAAAACATTCAGTACTTC
CASSRLDTKNIQYF
>TRBJ2-7|once|TRBV29-1|NA
TGCAGCGTTGGGTCCCCCTACGAGCAGTACTTC
CSVGSPYEQYF
>TRBJ2-7|NA|TRBV30|NA
TGTGCCTGGTCCGACCGGACCTACGAGCAGTACTTC
CAWSDRTYEQYF
>TRBJ1-1|once|TRBV11-3|TRBD1
TGTGCCAGCGGCACAGGGGGCTCGAACACTGAAGCTTTCTTT
CASGTGGSNTEAFF
>TRBJ1-5|NA|TRBV4-1|NA
TGCGCCAGCAGCCCTCAACAGGGTCTGGGCAATCAGCCCCAGCATTTT
CASSPQQGLGNQPQHF
>TRBJ2-5|NA|TRBV5-5|NA
TGTGCCAGCAGCTTGACGGCGGAAGAGACCCAGTACTTC
CASSLTAEETQYF
>TRBJ1-2|NA|TRBV5-1|NA
TGCGCCAGCAGCTTGGATGGCCGGAAGGTTGGCTACACCTTC
CASSLDGRKVGYTF
>TRBJ2-5|NA|TRBV6-5|NA
TGTGCCAGCAGCGGACGACAGACACAAGAGACCCAGTACTTC
CASSGRQTQETQYF
>TRBJ1-2|NA|TRBV6-5|NA
TGTGCCAGCAGTTTTGTAGAAAACTATGGCTACACCTTC
CASSFVENYGYTF
>TRBJ2-6|NA|TRBV5-4|TRBD2
TGTGCCAGCAGCTCCCATACCGGGACTAGCGGGAGTGGGGCCAACGTCCTGACTTTC
CASSSHTGTSGSGANVLTF